The 10 T cell receptor beta chains reported below all come from one sample, sequenced in a study of graft-versus-host responses after intestinal transplantation. Method: immunoSEQ multiplex PCR; TCRdb's copy keeps in-frame clones and lacks some. The sample contains about 29,000 clones, nearly 90% of which appear only once. Sequenced material: PBMCs, taken 450 to 460 days after intestinal transplantation. The receptors come from a human patient who received an intestinal transplant, so some T cells may come from the graft donor.

The chain employs TRBV23-1 and TRBJ1-6; TRBD1 might be the D (6 bases). TRBV23-1 is an open reading frame, and its role is uncertain. The CDR3 is 17 residues long. Trimming took off 0 bases at V and 6 bases at J, with 15 bases between the two ends. The CDR3 DNA is TGCGCCAGCAGTCAATCTTCACCAAGGGGGTTTAATTCACCCCTCCACTTT. Translating it yields CASSQSSPRGFNSPLHF.

This chain joins TRBV5-5 and TRBJ2-1; D not certain. Trimming took off 4 bases at V and 4 bases at J, with 9 bases between the two ends. Germline V gene sequence: CDR1 SGHKS, CDR2 YYEKEE (reference sequence). This CDR3 is built from 13 residues. The CDR3 reads CASSPDLYNEQFF. In DNA, the CDR3 is TGTGCCAGCAGCCCGGACCTATACAATGAGCAGTTCTTC.

This clone has more than one count but fewer than ten. The chain links TRBV5-4 to TRBJ2-3; 10 nucleotides agree with TRBD2. Trimming at V came to 4 bases and at J to 1 base, leaving 3 bases not matched to a gene. The CDR3 contains 15 residues. Germline assignment: CDR1 SGHNT and CDR2 YYREEE (reference sequence). CDR3 protein: CASSERGGGTDTQYF. DNA of the CDR3: TGTGCCAGCAGCGAGCGGGGGGGCGGCACAGATACGCAGTATTTT.

This clone appeared a single time. J is TRBJ1-1 and V is TRBV20-1, with 7 bases lining up with TRBD1. The trim removed 4 bases at V and 10 bases at J, leaving 6 bases unmatched. From germline, CDR1 is DFQATT and CDR2 SNEGSKA (reference sequence). The CDR3 sequence is 11 residues long. The chain's CDR3 is CSATTGSGAFF. In DNA, the CDR3 is TGCAGTGCTACGACAGGGTCGGGAGCTTTCTTT.

The J gene is TRBJ2-1, the V gene TRBV19, with D uncertain. The CDR3 loop spans 13 amino acids. V was clipped by 3 bases and J by 3 bases, with 6 bases between them. Germline-derived CDR1 and CDR2 are LNHDA and SQIVND (reference sequence). CDR3 nucleotides: TGTGCCAGTAGTATCGCACTCTACAATGAGCAGTTCTTC. Its protein product is CASSIALYNEQFF. Full variable domain (rest looked up from reference TRBV19 and TRBJ2-1): DGGITQSPKYLFRKEGQNVTLSCEQNLNHDAMYWYRQDPGQGLRLIYYSQIVNDFQKGDIAEGYSVSREKKESFPLTVTSAQKNPTAFYLCASSIALYNEQFFGPGTRLTVL.

The chain carries TRBV28 and TRBJ1-2; unclear D gene. The CDR3 loop spans 9 amino acids. The ends were cut back, 8 bases at V and 4 bases at J, with 2 bases in the middle. Per the germline V gene, CDR1 is MDHEN and CDR2 is SYDVKM. Written as DNA, the CDR3 is TGTGCCAGCGGCTATGGCTACACCTTC. Residues: CASGYGYTF.

This chain links TRBV5-1 with TRBJ2-5, with TRBD2 as a possible D gene (5 bases). V shed 1 base and J shed 1 base, with 17 bases lying between them. Per germline, CDR1 SGHRS and CDR2 YFSETQ. The CDR3 loop spans 17 amino acids. Here the CDR3 DNA reads TGCGCCAGCAGCTTGAGACCCGTACTAGGATCCCAAGAGACCCAGTACTTC. It yields the protein CASSLRPVLGSQETQYF.

The rearrangement links TRBV18 to TRBJ1-2, with 8 nucleotides matching TRBD1. Germline CDR1 KGHSH, CDR2 LQKENI. The ends lost 3 bases at V and 2 bases at J; junction bases unmatched: 5. This CDR3 comprises 15 residues. The CDR3 here is CASSPTGDFNYGYTF. Written as DNA, the CDR3 is TGTGCCAGCTCACCGACAGGGGACTTCAACTATGGCTACACCTTC.

The table lists this clone with a count of one. V gene TRBV7-8 combines with J gene TRBJ2-7, with 14 bases lining up with TRBD2. Unmatched junction bases numbered 15, after V lost 3 bases and J lost 5 bases. The CDR3 is made up of 19 amino acids. In germline, CDR1 is SGHVS, CDR2 FQNEAQ. DNA of the CDR3: TGTGCCAGCAGCTTCGGATTTCGGACTAGCGGGAGGCCCATGGACGAGCAGTACTTC. Translating it yields CASSFGFRTSGRPMDEQYF.

The V and J genes are TRBV28 and TRBJ2-7; 7 bases fit TRBD1. V was clipped by 5 bases and J by 12 bases; unmatched bases: 10. Looked up from germline, CDR1 is MDHEN and CDR2 is SYDVKM. The CDR3 contains 12 residues. CDR3 loop: CASSTGVWIRYF. The CDR3 DNA sequence: TGTGCCAGCAGTACAGGGGTGTGGATTAGGTACTTC.